The sequence of this T cell receptor beta chain was determined in a study of T cells expressing NK-cell markers. It was by 5'RACE template switching with UMIs that TCR beta cDNA was made. TCRdb processed the 5' RACE reads again and assigns one entry to each CDR3 protein, with no DNA. This repertoire includes 250,000 to 300,000 distinct CDR3 sequences. Regarding this clonotype: Its antigen is unknown.

Notes on the study in general: HCMV specificity of the expanded NKG2C+ T cell clones stayed unclear.

Germline V gene lookup returns CDR1 SEHNR and CDR2 FQNEAQ (reference sequence). The length of the CDR3 is 15 residues. The clonotype originates from a man aged 18 to 30 in good health. The chain links TRBV7-9 to TRBJ1-6; without DNA, the TCRdb call of TRBD1 cannot be checked. The sample taken for sequencing was blood T cells: a sorted CD56 or NKG2C T cell subset, CD4+ or CD8+ T cells, or bulk PBMC T cells (not recorded which). CDR3 in amino acids: CASSLATDGGSPLHF.